This T cell receptor (beta chain) appears in the sequencing data of a study of long-term antiretroviral therapy in people with HIV. Overall study results and limits: Whereas controls had wider CDR3 length ranges, HIV repertoires had narrower ones. Relative to transplant donor controls, diversity remained lower despite increasing after ART.

In regard to this clone: The target antigen is unknown.

United States facilities provided treatment to all participants with HIV. immunoSEQ v3.0 was run at survey level. The protocol was immunoSEQ multiplex PCR, while the TCRdb copy is restricted to in-frame clones and leaves out a portion. Among 26,000 or so clones, about 90% were seen once, and the ten largest hold under 1.3%. This CDR3 is built from 16 residues. Germline CDR1 MNHEY, CDR2 SMNVEV (reference sequence). V lost 5 bases and J 0 bases, leaving 17 bases between the germline ends. This sequence originates from a man aged 50-59 years with HIV. This rearrangement joins TRBV27 to TRBJ2-7, with D perhaps TRBD1 or TRBD2 (5 bases each). Sequencing was performed on unsorted PBMCs, taken 2 years after starting antiretroviral therapy. The CDR3 DNA follows: TGTGCCAGCAGTCCCGGGACGGCTGAAATCTCCTACGAGCAGTACTTC. Translated, it gives CASSPGTAEISYEQYF.